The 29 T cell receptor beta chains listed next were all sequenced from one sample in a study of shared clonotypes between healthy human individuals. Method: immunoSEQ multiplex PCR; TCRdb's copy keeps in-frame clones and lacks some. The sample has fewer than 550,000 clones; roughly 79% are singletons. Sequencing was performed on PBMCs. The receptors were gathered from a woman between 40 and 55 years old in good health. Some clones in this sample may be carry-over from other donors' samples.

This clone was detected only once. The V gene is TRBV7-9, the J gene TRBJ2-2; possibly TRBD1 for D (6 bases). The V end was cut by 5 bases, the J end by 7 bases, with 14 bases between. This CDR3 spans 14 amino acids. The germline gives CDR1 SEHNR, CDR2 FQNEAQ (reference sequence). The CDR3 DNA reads TGTGCCAGCAGCCTTATCCAGGGGAGCGGGGAGCTGTTTTTT. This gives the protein CASSLIQGSGELFF.

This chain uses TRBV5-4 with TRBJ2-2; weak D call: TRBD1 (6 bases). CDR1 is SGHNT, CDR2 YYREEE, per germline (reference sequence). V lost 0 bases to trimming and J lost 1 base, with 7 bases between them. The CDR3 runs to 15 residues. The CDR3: CASSLGQVNTGELFF. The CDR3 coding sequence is TGTGCCAGCAGCTTGGGACAGGTGAACACCGGGGAGCTGTTTTTT.

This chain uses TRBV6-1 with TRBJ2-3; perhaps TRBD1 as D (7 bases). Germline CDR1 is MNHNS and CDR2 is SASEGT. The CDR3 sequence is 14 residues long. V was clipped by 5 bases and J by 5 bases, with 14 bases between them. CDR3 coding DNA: TGTGCCAGCAGTCTCGACAGGGAGGTAGATACGCAGTATTTT. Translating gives CASSLDREVDTQYF.

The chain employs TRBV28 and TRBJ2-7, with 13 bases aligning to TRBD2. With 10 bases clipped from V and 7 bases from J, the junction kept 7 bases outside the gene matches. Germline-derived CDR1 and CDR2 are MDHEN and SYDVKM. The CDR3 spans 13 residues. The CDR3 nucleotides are TGTGCCACCGGACTAGCGGGAGTTGAAGAGCAGTACTTC. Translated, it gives CATGLAGVEEQYF.

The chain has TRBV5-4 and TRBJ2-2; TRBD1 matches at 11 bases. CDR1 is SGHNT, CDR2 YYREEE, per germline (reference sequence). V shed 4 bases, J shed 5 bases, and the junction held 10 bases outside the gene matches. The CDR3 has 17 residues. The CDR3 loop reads CASSPAPGTGGTGELFF. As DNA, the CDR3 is TGTGCCAGCAGCCCCGCCCCCGGGACAGGGGGGACCGGGGAGCTGTTTTTT.

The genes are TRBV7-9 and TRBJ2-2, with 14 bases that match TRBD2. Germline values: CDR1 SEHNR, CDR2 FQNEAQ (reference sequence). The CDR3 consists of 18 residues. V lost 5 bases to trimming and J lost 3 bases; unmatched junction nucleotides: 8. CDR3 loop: CASSDMGLAGVDTGELFF. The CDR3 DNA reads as TGTGCCAGCAGCGACATGGGACTAGCGGGAGTAGACACCGGGGAGCTGTTTTTT.

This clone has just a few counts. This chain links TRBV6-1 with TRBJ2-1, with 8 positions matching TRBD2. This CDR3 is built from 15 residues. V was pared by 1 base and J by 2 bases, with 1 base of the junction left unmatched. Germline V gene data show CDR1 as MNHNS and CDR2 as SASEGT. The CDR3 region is CASSEGGLAYNEQFF. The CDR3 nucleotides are TGTGCCAGCAGTGAAGGGGGACTAGCCTACAATGAGCAGTTCTTC.

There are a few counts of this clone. For the CDR3, the DNA is TGTGCCAGCAGCCTGGACAGAAACGCCCCCTACGAGCAGTACTTC. This codes for CASSLDRNAPYEQYF. The genes are TRBV5-5 and TRBJ2-7; tentatively, D is TRBD1 (6 bases). This CDR3 region has 15 residues. Germline assignment: CDR1 SGHKS and CDR2 YYEKEE (reference sequence). V shed 4 bases and J shed 2 bases, with 16 bases lying between them.

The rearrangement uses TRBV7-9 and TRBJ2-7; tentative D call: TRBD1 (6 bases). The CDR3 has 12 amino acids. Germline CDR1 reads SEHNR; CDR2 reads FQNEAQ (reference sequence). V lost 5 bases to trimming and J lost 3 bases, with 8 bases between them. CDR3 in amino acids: CASSKTGYEQYF. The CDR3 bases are TGTGCCAGCAGCAAGACAGGCTACGAGCAGTACTTC.

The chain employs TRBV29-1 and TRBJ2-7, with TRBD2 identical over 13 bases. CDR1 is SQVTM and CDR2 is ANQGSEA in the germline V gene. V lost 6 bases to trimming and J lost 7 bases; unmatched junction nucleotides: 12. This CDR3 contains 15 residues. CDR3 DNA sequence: TGCAGCGTCTCCGGACTAGCGGGAGTCGCGAGGGAGCAGTACTTC. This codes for CSVSGLAGVAREQYF.

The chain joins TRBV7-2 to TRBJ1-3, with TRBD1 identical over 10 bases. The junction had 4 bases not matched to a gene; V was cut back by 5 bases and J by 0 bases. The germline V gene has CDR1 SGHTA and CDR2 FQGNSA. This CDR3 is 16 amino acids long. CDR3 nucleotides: TGTGCCAGCAGCAAAGGACAGGGGGGCTCTGGAAACACCATATATTTT. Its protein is CASSKGQGGSGNTIYF. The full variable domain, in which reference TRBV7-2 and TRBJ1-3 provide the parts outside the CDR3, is GAGVSQSPSNKVTEKGKDVELRCDPISGHTALYWYRQSLGQGLEFLIYFQGNSAPDKSGLPSDRFSAERTGGSVSTLTIQRTQQEDSAVYLCASSKGQGGSGNTIYFGEGSWLTVV.

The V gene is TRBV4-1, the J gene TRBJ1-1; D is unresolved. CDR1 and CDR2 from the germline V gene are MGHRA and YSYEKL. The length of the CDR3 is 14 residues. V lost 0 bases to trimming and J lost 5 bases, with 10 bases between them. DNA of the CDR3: TGCGCCAGCAGCCAAGAGACCCGTTGGACTGAAGCTTTCTTT. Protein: CASSQETRWTEAFF.

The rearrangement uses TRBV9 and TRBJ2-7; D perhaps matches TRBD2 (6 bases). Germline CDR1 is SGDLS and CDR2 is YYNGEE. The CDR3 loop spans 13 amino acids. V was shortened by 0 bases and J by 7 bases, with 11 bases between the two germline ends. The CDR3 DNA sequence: TGTGCCAGCAGCGTAGGAGGAGGGACGGAGCAGTACTTC. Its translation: CASSVGGGTEQYF.

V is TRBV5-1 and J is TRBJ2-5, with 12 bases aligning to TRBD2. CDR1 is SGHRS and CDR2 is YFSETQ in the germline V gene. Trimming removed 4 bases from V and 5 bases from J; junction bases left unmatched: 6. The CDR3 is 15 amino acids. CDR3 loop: CASSPLAGGHETQYF. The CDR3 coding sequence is TGCGCCAGCAGCCCACTAGCGGGAGGTCACGAGACCCAGTACTTC. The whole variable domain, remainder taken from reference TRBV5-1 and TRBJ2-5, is KAGVTQTPRYLIKTRGQQVTLSCSPISGHRSVSWYQQTPGQGLQFLFEYFSETQRNKGNFPGRFSGRQFSNSRSEMNVSTLELGDSALYLCASSPLAGGHETQYFGPGTRLLVL.

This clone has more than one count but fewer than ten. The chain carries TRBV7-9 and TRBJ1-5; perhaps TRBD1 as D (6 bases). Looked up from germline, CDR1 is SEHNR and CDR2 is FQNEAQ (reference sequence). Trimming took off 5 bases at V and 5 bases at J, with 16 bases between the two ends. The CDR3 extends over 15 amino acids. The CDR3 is CASSPWAGADQPQHF. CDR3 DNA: TGTGCCAGCAGCCCATGGGCGGGGGCCGATCAGCCCCAGCATTTT.

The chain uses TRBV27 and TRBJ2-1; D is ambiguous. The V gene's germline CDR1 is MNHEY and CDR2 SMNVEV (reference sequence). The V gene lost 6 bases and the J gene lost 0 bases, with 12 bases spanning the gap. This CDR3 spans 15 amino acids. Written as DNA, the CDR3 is TGTGCCAGCAGGATGGACGGAAACTCCTACAATGAGCAGTTCTTC. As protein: CASRMDGNSYNEQFF.

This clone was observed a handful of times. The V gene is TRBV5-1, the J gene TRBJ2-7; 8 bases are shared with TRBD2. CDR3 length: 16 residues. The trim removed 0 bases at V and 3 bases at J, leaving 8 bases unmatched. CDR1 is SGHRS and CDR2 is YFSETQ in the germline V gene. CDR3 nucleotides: TGCGCCAGCAGCTTGGACGCTAGCGGGTCAGTCTACGAGCAGTACTTC. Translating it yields CASSLDASGSVYEQYF.

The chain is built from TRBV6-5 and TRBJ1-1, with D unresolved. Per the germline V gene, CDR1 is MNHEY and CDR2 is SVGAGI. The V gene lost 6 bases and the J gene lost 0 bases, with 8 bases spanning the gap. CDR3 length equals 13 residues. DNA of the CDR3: TGTGCCAGCAGGGGTAGAGTGAACACTGAAGCTTTCTTT. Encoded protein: CASRGRVNTEAFF.

CDR3 amino acids: CASRQTGGSEQYF. The CDR3 coding sequence is TGTGCCAGCAGACAAACAGGGGGCTCCGAGCAGTACTTC. The genes are TRBV27 and TRBJ2-7; 9 nucleotides agree with TRBD1. V was pared by 6 bases and J by 6 bases, with 6 bases of the junction left unmatched. The length of the CDR3 is 13 residues. Germline CDR1 MNHEY, CDR2 SMNVEV (reference sequence).

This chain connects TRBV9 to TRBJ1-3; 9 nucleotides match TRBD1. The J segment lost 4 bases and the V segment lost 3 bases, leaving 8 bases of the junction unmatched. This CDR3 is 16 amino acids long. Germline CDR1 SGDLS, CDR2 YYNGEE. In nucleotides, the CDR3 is TGTGCCAGCAGCGCGCCGGGACAGGGATACGGAAACACCATATATTTT. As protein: CASSAPGQGYGNTIYF.

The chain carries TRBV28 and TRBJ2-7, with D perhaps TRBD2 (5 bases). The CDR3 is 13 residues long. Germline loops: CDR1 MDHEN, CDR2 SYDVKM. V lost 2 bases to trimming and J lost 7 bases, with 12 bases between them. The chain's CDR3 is CASSLGRPGEQYF. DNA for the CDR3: TGTGCCAGCAGTTTAGGGCGTCCGGGGGAGCAGTACTTC.

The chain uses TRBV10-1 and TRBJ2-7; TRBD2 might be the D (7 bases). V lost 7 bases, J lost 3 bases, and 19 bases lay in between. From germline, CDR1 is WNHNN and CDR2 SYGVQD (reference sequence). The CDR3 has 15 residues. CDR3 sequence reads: CASNLSQRDNYEQYF. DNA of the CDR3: TGCGCCAGCAACCTTTCGCAGCGGGACAACTACGAGCAGTACTTC.

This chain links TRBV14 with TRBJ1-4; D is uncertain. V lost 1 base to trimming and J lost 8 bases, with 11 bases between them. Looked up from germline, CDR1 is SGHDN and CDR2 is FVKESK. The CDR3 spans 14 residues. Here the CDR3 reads CASSQVDKEEKLFF. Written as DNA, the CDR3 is TGTGCCAGCAGCCAAGTCGACAAGGAGGAAAAACTGTTTTTT.

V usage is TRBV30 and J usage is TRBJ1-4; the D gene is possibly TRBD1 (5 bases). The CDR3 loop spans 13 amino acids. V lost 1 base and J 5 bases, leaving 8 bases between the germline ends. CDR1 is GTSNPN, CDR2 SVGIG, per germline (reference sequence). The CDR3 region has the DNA TGTGCCTGGAGTGAGGGGTTAAATGAAAAACTGTTTTTT. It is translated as CAWSEGLNEKLFF.

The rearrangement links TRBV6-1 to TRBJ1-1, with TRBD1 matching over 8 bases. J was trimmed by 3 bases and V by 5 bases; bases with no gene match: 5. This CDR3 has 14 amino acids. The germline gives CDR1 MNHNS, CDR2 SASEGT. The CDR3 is CASSPDRAHTEAFF. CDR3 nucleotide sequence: TGTGCCAGCAGTCCGGACAGGGCCCACACTGAAGCTTTCTTT.

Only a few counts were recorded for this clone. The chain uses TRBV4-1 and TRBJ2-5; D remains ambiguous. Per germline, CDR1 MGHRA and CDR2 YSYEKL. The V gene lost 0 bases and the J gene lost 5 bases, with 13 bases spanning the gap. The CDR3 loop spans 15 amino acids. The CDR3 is CASSQDWSPTETQYF. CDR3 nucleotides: TGCGCCAGCAGCCAAGATTGGAGCCCAACCGAGACCCAGTACTTC.

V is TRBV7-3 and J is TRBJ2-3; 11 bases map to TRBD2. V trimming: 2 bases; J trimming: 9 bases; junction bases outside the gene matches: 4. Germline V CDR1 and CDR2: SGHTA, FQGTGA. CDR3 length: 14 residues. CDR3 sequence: CASSLEASGRTQYF. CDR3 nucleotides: TGTGCCAGCAGCTTAGAGGCTAGCGGGAGGACGCAGTATTTT.

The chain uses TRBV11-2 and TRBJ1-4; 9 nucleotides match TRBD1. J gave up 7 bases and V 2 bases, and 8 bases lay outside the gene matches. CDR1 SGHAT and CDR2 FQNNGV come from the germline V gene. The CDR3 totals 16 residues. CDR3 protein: CASSLRSGQGFEKLFF. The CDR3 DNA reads TGTGCCAGCAGCTTACGCTCGGGACAGGGATTTGAAAAACTGTTTTTT.

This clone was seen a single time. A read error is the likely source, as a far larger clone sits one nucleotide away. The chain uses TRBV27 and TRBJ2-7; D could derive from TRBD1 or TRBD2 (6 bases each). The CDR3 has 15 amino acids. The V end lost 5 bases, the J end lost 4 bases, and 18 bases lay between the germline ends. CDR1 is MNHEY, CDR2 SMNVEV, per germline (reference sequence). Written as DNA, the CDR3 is TGTGCCAGCAGTGAAGCCGAGGAAGGGGGGTACGAGCAGTACTTC. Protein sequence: CASSEAEEGGYEQYF.